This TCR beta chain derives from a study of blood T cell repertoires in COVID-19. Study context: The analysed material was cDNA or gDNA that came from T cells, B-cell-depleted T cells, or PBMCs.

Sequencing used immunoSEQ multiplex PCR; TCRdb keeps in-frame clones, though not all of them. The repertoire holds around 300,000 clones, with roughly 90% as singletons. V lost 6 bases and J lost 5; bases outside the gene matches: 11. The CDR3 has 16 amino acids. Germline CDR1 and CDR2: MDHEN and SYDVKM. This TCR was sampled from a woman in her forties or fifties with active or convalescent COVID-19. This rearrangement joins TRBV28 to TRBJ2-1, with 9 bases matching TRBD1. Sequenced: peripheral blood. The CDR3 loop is CASSPWSGQGNNEQFF. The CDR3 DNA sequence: TGTGCCAGCAGCCCCTGGTCGGGACAGGGAAACAATGAGCAGTTCTTC.